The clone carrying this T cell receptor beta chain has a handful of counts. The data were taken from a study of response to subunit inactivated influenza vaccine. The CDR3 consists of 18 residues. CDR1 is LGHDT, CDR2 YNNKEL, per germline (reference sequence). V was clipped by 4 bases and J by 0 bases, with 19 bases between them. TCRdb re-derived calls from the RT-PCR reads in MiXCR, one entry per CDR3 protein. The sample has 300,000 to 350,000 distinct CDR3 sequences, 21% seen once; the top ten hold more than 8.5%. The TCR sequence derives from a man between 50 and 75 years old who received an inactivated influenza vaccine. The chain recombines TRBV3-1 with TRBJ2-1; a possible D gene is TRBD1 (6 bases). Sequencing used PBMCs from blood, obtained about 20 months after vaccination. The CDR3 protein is CASSLPLGGHGSYNEQFF. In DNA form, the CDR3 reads TGTGCCAGCAGCCTTCCCCTTGGGGGCCACGGCTCCTACAATGAGCAGTTCTTC.